Shown below are 6 T cell receptor beta chains from a single sample sequenced in a study of blood T cell repertoires in COVID-19. Data came from immunoSEQ multiplex PCR; TCRdb stores just in-frame clones and leaves some out. The table includes about 230,000 clones, 75% to 85% detected once. The sample was peripheral blood. These receptors all stem from an elderly woman with COVID-19, enrolled during active disease.

This clone was detected only once. CDR3 in amino acids: CASSKGPAVYNEQFF. The CDR3 nucleotides are TGTGCCAGCAGCAAAGGACCAGCGGTCTACAATGAGCAGTTCTTC. V is TRBV21-1 and J is TRBJ2-1; the table calls TRBD2, which could not be checked here. TRBV21-1 is labeled a pseudogene. The CDR3 spans 15 residues.

The chain uses TRBV5-1 and TRBJ2-2, with no clear D. The CDR3 runs to 13 residues. CDR1 and CDR2 from the germline V gene are SGHRS and YFSETQ. The germline V and J ends were trimmed by 6 bases and 3 bases, with 9 bases remaining between them. The CDR3 reads CASTFEYTGELFF. The CDR3 DNA sequence: TGCGCCAGCACCTTCGAGTACACCGGGGAGCTGTTTTTT.

The V and J genes are TRBV12-3 or TRBV12-4 and TRBJ1-2; TRBD1 aligns across 9 bases. Trimming took 3 bases from V and 7 from J; bases not matched to a gene: 3. The CDR3 consists of 13 residues. CDR3 bases: TGTGCCAGCAGTTTCCGGGACAGGGCTGGCTACACCTTC. As protein: CASSFRDRAGYTF.

J is TRBJ2-1 and V is TRBV5-1; D is perhaps TRBD2 (6 bases). Deletions cut 6 bases from V and 4 bases from J, with 20 bases between. The length of the CDR3 is 16 residues. The germline CDR1 and CDR2 sequences are SGHRS and YFSETQ. CDR3 nucleotides: TGCGCCAGCACCGAATTACTAGCAAAGGGGTACAATGAGCAGTTCTTC. This codes for CASTELLAKGYNEQFF.

The gene calls are TRBV18 and TRBJ2-3, with 7 bases identical to TRBD1. Germline trimming cut 2 bases from V and 1 base from J; bases unmatched to any gene: 6. Germline CDR1 is KGHSH and CDR2 is LQKENI. CDR3 length equals 16 residues. The CDR3 nucleotides are TGTGCCAGCTCACCATATTCCGGGACAGGCACAGATACGCAGTATTTT. As protein: CASSPYSGTGTDTQYF.

The J gene is TRBJ1-4, the V gene TRBV5-1, with unresolved D. The CDR3 has 14 residues. Germline lookup yields CDR1 SGHRS and CDR2 YFSETQ. Trimming removed 0 bases from V and 0 bases from J, with 3 bases in between. In DNA, the CDR3 is TGCGCCAGCAGCTTGGATACAACTAATGAAAAACTGTTTTTT. This encodes CASSLDTTNEKLFF.